This T cell receptor (beta chain) came from a study of T cells expressing NK-cell markers. Study in general: The study sequenced eight donors, seven HCMV-seropositive and one seronegative.

Findings and caveats of the study: About 1.0-8% of CD8+ T cells in about six donors belonged to dominant NKG2C+ clonotypes. Whether expanded NKG2C+ T cell clones were HCMV-specific remained unclear.

In the case of this clonotype: The antigen is not known.

TCR beta libraries carry UMIs added by 5'RACE template switching. TCRdb reanalyzed the 5' RACE reads, giving one entry per CDR3 protein sequence and no DNA. Its clone listing holds about 460,000 distinct CDR3 sequences. Sequences were obtained from blood T cells: a sorted CD56 or NKG2C T cell subset, CD4+ or CD8+ T cells, or bulk PBMC T cells (not recorded which). The receptor comes from a woman in her forties or fifties in good health.

CDR3 in amino acids: CASSQGTGRSNYGYTF. V usage is TRBV4-1 and J usage is TRBJ1-2; there is no DNA to check the TCRdb D call of TRBD1. CDR3 length: 16 residues. The germline V gene has CDR1 MGHRA and CDR2 YSYEKL.